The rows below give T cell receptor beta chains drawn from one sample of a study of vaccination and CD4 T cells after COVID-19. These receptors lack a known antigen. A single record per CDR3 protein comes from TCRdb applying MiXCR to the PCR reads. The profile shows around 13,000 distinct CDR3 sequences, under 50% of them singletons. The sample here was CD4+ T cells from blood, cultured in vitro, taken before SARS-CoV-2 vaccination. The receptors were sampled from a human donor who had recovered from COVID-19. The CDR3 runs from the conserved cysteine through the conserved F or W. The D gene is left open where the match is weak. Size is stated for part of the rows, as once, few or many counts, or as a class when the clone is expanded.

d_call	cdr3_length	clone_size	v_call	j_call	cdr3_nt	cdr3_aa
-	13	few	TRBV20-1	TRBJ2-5	TGCAGTGCGGGGTTCGGGGCCCAAGAGACCCAGTACTTC	CSAGFGAQETQYF
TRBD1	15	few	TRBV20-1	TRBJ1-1	TGCAGTGCCACGCTTCCGGGACAGGGAGATACTGAAGCTTTCTTT	CSATLPGQGDTEAFF
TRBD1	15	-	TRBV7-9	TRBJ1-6	TGTGCCAGCAGCTCCGGACAGGGGCCGAGTTCACCCCTCCACTTT	CASSSGQGPSSPLHF
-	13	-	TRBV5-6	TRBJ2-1	TGTGCCAGCAGCTCGGGACCATACAATGAGCAGTTCTTC	CASSSGPYNEQFF
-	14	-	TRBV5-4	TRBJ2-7	TGTGCCAGCAGCTCCAACAGGGTTCCCTACGAGCAGTACTTC	CASSSNRVPYEQYF
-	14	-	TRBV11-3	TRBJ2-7	TGTGCCAGCAGCTTAGAGGCAGGATCCTACGAGCAGTACTTC	CASSLEAGSYEQYF
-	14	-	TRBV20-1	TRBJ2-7	TGCAGTGCTAGAGAGGGGGCGGATACCTACGAGCAGTACTTC	CSAREGADTYEQYF
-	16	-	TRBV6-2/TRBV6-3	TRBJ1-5	TGTGCCAGCAGTTACGGTTCACACTATAGCAATCAGCCCCAGCATTTT	CASSYGSHYSNQPQHF
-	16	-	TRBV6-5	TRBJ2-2	TGTGCCAGCAGTTACTCGATGAGGTTTAGCACCGGGGAGCTGTTTTTT	CASSYSMRFSTGELFF
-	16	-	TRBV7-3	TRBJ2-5	TGTGCCAGCAGCTTAGGGGCAGGGCCGGATCAAGAGACCCAGTACTTC	CASSLGAGPDQETQYF
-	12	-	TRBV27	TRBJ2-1	TGTGCCAGCAGGACCCGGGTCCATGAGCAGTTCTTC	CASRTRVHEQFF
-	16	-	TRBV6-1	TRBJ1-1	TGTGCCAGTAGGCACGGGAGTCTTTCCCCGAACACTGAAGCTTTCTTT	CASRHGSLSPNTEAFF
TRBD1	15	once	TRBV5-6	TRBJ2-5	TGTGCCAGCAGCGTCCCTGGGACAGGTGGCGAGACCCAGTACTTC	CASSVPGTGGETQYF
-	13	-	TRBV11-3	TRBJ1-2	TGTGCCAGCAGCCCCAACAGGGTTCACGGCTACACCTTC	CASSPNRVHGYTF
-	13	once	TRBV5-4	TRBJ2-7	TGTGCCAGCAGCCTGGCAGGAGGAGACGAGCAGTACTTC	CASSLAGGDEQYF
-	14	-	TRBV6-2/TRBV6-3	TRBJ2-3	TGTGCCAGCAGCCCCGACAGGAGCCCAGATACGCAGTATTTT	CASSPDRSPDTQYF
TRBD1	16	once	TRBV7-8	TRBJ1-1	TGTGCCAGCAGTCACTCAGGCCGAGACAGGGACACTGAAGCTTTCTTT	CASSHSGRDRDTEAFF
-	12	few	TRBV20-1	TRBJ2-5	TGCAGTGCTAGACCCCAGGCAGAGACCCAGTACTTC	CSARPQAETQYF
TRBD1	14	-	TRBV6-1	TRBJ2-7	TGTGCCAGCAGTCGGGACAGACGATCCTACGAGCAGTACTTC	CASSRDRRSYEQYF
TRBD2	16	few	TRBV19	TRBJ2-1	TGTGCCAGTAGCGATCCTAGTGCGGGAGCTTGGAATGAGCAGTTCTTC	CASSDPSAGAWNEQFF
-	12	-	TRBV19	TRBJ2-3	TGTGCAACTAGCCCTTACACAGATAGGCAGTATTTT	CATSPYTDRQYF
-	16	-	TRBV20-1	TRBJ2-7	TGCAGTGCTAGATGGTCGGGGGACGGTAGCTCCTACGAGCAGTACTTC	CSARWSGDGSSYEQYF
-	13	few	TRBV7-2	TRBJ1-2	TGTGCCAGCAGCTTAGTTGAAGGGGATGGCTACACCTTC	CASSLVEGDGYTF
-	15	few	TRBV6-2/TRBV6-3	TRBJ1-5	TGTGCCAGCAGCCCTCTCGACAGCCCAGGGCAGCCCCAGCATTTT	CASSPLDSPGQPQHF
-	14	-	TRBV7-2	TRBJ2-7	TGTGCCAGCAGCTTATTGCCAGAAACCTACGAGCAGTACTTC	CASSLLPETYEQYF
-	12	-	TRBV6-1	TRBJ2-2	TGTGCCAGCAGCACGGTCACCGGGGAGCTGTTTTTT	CASSTVTGELFF
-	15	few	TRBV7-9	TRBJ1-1	TGTGCCAGCAGCCCTAAATACAGGGTGAACACTGAAGCTTTCTTT	CASSPKYRVNTEAFF
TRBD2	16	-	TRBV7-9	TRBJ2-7	TGTGCCAGCAGCTTAGGCCTAGCGGGAGGCTCCTACGAGCAGTACTTC	CASSLGLAGGSYEQYF
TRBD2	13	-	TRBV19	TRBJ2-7	TGTGCCAGCGGATCGGGACTAGTCAGCGAGCAGTACTTC	CASGSGLVSEQYF
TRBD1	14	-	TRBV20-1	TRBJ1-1	TGCAGTGCGAGCCAGACAGGGGGGTACACTGAAGCTTTCTTT	CSASQTGGYTEAFF
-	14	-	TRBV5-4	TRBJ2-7	TGTGCCAGCAGCCGGGACGGGGGATACTACGAGCAGTACTTC	CASSRDGGYYEQYF
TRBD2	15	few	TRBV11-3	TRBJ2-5	TGTGCCAGCAGCTTATTGGGGCGGGGGGCGGAGACCCAGTACTTC	CASSLLGRGAETQYF
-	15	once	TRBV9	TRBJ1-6	TGTGCCAGCAGCGGCTCCGGTCGACAAACTTCACCCCTCCACTTT	CASSGSGRQTSPLHF
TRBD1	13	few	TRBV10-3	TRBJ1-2	TGTGCCATCAGTGATAGGACAGGATATGGCTACACCTTC	CAISDRTGYGYTF
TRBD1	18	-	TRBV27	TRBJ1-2	TGTGCCAGCAGTTTCCGTACACACCCGGGACAGGGGAACTATGGCTACACCTTC	CASSFRTHPGQGNYGYTF
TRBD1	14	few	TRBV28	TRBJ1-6	TGTGCCAGCGACAGGGGGGAATATAATTCACCCCTCCACTTT	CASDRGEYNSPLHF
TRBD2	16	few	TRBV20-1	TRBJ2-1	TGCAGTGCTAGAGATCCCGGGGGGGGTGTAGGGAATGAGCAGTTCTTC	CSARDPGGGVGNEQFF
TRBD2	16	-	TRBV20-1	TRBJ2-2	TGCAGTGCTCCGGGACTAGCGGGGGGTAGCACCGGGGAGCTGTTTTTT	CSAPGLAGGSTGELFF
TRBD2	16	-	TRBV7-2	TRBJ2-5	TGTGCCAGCAGCTCTGGGCGGGAGTATAACCAAGAGACCCAGTACTTC	CASSSGREYNQETQYF
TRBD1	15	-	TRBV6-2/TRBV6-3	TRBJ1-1	TGTGCCAGCAGTTACCCGTCAGGGGGCCAGAGAGAAGCTTTCTTT	CASSYPSGGQREAFF
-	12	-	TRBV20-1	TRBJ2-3	TGCAGTGCTAGCCTAGCCACAGATACGCAGTATTTT	CSASLATDTQYF
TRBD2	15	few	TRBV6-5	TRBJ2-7	TGTGCCAGCAGTTACCCCTCTAGCGGGAGGGCGGAGCAGTACTTC	CASSYPSSGRAEQYF
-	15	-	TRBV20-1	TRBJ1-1	TGCAGTGCTAGAGATCTACGACGGGGGAACACTGAAGCTTTCTTT	CSARDLRRGNTEAFF
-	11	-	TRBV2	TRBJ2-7	TGTGCCGGAGGGTGGGACCACGAGCAGTACTTC	CAGGWDHEQYF
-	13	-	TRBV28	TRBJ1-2	TGTGCCAGCAGTTCCCTCCCCCAGGGTGGCTACGCCTTC	CASSSLPQGGYAF
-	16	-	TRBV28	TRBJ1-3	TGTGCCAGCAGTTATTCGTCGGGGCGCTCTGGAAACACCATATATTTT	CASSYSSGRSGNTIYF
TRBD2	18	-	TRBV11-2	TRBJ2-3	TGTGCCAGCAGCTTAGATCCTGTACTAGCGGGCCTCACAGATACGCAGTATTTT	CASSLDPVLAGLTDTQYF
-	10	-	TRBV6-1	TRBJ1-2	TGTGCCAGCCAGCAGGGTGGCTACACCTTC	CASQQGGYTF
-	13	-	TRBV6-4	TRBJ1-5	TGTGCCAGCAGTCAGACTGAGAATCAGCCCCAGCATTTT	CASSQTENQPQHF
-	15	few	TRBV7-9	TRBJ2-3	TGTGCCAGCAGCCGAGGGGGGGGCATGGGAGATACGCAGTATTTT	CASSRGGGMGDTQYF
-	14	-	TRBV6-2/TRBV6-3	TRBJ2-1	TGTGCCAGCACTAGGTCGGCGGCGGACAATGAGCAGTTCTTC	CASTRSAADNEQFF
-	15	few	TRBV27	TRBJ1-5	TGTGCCAGCAGTCGGACTCAGAATAGCAATCAGCCCCAGCATTTT	CASSRTQNSNQPQHF
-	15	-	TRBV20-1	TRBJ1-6	TGCAGTGCCAACCAAGAGGCTCTAAATAATTCACCCCTCCACTTT	CSANQEALNNSPLHF
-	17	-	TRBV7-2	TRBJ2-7	TGTGCCAGCAGCCCCAACTTACGGCCTAATACGGTAGCCCTTCAGTACTTC	CASSPNLRPNTVALQYF
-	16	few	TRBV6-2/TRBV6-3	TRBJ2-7	TGTGCCAGCAGTACCACACCGGGACGCCTTTCCTACGAGCAGTACTTC	CASSTTPGRLSYEQYF